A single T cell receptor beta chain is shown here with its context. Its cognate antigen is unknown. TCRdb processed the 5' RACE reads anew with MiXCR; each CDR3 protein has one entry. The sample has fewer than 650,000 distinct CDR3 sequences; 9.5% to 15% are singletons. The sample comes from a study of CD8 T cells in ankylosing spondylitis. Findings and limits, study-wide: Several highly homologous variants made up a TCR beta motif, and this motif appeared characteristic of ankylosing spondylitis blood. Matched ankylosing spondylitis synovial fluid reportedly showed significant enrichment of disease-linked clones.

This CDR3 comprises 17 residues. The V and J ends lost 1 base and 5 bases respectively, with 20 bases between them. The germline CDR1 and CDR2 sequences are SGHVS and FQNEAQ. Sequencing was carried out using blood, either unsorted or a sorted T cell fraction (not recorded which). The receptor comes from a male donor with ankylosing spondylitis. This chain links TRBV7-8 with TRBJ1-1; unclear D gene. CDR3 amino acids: CASSLVRLAGGRTEAFF. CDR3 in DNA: TGTGCCAGCAGCTTAGTTCGGTTGGCAGGCGGGAGGACTGAAGCTTTCTTT.